The rows below give T cell receptor beta chains drawn from one sample of a study of T-cell reconstitution after alpha-beta-depleted transplantation in children. TCRdb recomputed calls from the PCR reads with MiXCR, one row per CDR3 protein. In the table there are 200,000 to 300,000 distinct CDR3 sequences, about 11% of which are singletons. The sequencing used PBMCs from the stem cell graft donor, collected from the stem cell graft. The receptors derive from a human donor who donated a stem cell graft to a child with acute lymphoblastic leukemia. CDR3s include the opening cysteine and the closing phenylalanine or tryptophan. D genes are given only for firm matches. Rows give clone size only sometimes, using once, few, many, or a class for an expanded clone.

v_call: TRBV29-1; j_call: TRBJ2-4; clone_size: many; d_call: .; cdr3_nt: TGCAGCGTTGAAAAGGGTCCCAAAAACATTCAGTACTTC; cdr3_aa: CSVEKGPKNIQYF
v_call: TRBV6-4; j_call: TRBJ2-1; clone_size: few; d_call: TRBD2; cdr3_nt: TGTGCCAGCAGTCCCCTCCTCCTTCCCGGGACTAGCGGGAGTGCCTCCTACAATGAGCAGTTCTTC; cdr3_aa: CASSPLLLPGTSGSASYNEQFF
v_call: TRBV2; j_call: TRBJ2-7; clone_size: many; d_call: .; cdr3_nt: TGTGCCAGCAGTGAGGGTCCCCGAGGATCTTACGAGCAGTACTTC; cdr3_aa: CASSEGPRGSYEQYF
v_call: TRBV4-3; j_call: TRBJ2-3; clone_size: once; d_call: .; cdr3_nt: TGCGCCAGCAGCCAAGACAGTGGAGGCACAGATACGCAGTATTTT; cdr3_aa: CASSQDSGGTDTQYF
v_call: TRBV5-6; j_call: TRBJ1-1; clone_size: few; d_call: .; cdr3_nt: TGTGCCAGCAGATTATTAGGGGGTGATACTGAAGCTTTCTTT; cdr3_aa: CASRLLGGDTEAFF
v_call: TRBV27; j_call: TRBJ2-7; clone_size: many; d_call: .; cdr3_nt: TGTGCCAGCAGTCGTGGGGGCGTAGGCTCCTACGAGCAGTACTTC; cdr3_aa: CASSRGGVGSYEQYF
v_call: TRBV7-8; j_call: TRBJ1-4; clone_size: many; d_call: .; cdr3_nt: TGTGCCAGCAGCCCATGGAGGTTAACTAATGAAAAACTGTTTTTT; cdr3_aa: CASSPWRLTNEKLFF
v_call: TRBV10-3; j_call: TRBJ2-2; clone_size: many; d_call: TRBD1; cdr3_nt: TGTGCCATCTTAGACAGGGGGAAGAACACCGGGGAGCTGTTTTTT; cdr3_aa: CAILDRGKNTGELFF
v_call: TRBV20-1; j_call: TRBJ1-1; clone_size: many; d_call: .; cdr3_nt: TGCAGTGCTAGAGCGGCGGGGTTCTTGAACACTGAAGCTTTCTTT; cdr3_aa: CSARAAGFLNTEAFF
v_call: TRBV6-1; j_call: TRBJ2-1; clone_size: .; d_call: TRBD1; cdr3_nt: TGTGCCAGCAGTCCGCCGGGACAGGGGGCGAATCGGAATGAGCAGTTCTTC; cdr3_aa: CASSPPGQGANRNEQFF
v_call: TRBV28; j_call: TRBJ1-1; clone_size: many; d_call: .; cdr3_nt: TGTGCCATAAAAGACGGCTATAACACTGAAGCTTTCTTT; cdr3_aa: CAIKDGYNTEAFF
v_call: TRBV20-1; j_call: TRBJ2-3; clone_size: many; d_call: TRBD2; cdr3_nt: TGCAGTGCTAGACTAGCGGGGGGCACAGATACGCAGTATTTT; cdr3_aa: CSARLAGGTDTQYF
v_call: TRBV5-5; j_call: TRBJ2-5; clone_size: many; d_call: TRBD1; cdr3_nt: TGTGCCAGCAGCGTAGCCGGGACAGGGTGGTTGCGGACCCAGTACTTC; cdr3_aa: CASSVAGTGWLRTQYF
v_call: TRBV7-8; j_call: TRBJ1-1; clone_size: many; d_call: .; cdr3_nt: TGTGCCAGCAGCGTCCTTCGAAGTACTGAAGCTTTCTTT; cdr3_aa: CASSVLRSTEAFF
v_call: TRBV20-1; j_call: TRBJ1-1; clone_size: many; d_call: .; cdr3_nt: TGCAGTGTTTCGTTTCAATCGTGGGGGGGGAACACTGAAGCTTTCTTT; cdr3_aa: CSVSFQSWGGNTEAFF
v_call: TRBV7-2; j_call: TRBJ2-3; clone_size: many; d_call: .; cdr3_nt: TGTGCCAGCAGCCCCGGCCCTAGCGGCACAGATACGCAGTATTTT; cdr3_aa: CASSPGPSGTDTQYF
v_call: TRBV20-1; j_call: TRBJ2-3; clone_size: many; d_call: TRBD2; cdr3_nt: TGCAGTGTTCTGACTAGCGGGGGTTATAAAGATACGCAGTATTTT; cdr3_aa: CSVLTSGGYKDTQYF
v_call: TRBV4-2; j_call: TRBJ2-7; clone_size: many; d_call: TRBD1; cdr3_nt: TGTGCCAGCAGCCAAGATCTCGGGACAGCCGGCTACGAGCAGTACTTC; cdr3_aa: CASSQDLGTAGYEQYF
v_call: TRBV19; j_call: TRBJ2-3; clone_size: .; d_call: TRBD1; cdr3_nt: TGTGCCAGTAGGAGGACAGGTAGCACAGATACGCAGTATTTT; cdr3_aa: CASRRTGSTDTQYF
v_call: TRBV15; j_call: TRBJ2-7; clone_size: many; d_call: .; cdr3_nt: TGTGCCACCAGCTCCCACCCGGGCTACGAGCAGTACTTC; cdr3_aa: CATSSHPGYEQYF
v_call: TRBV4-3; j_call: TRBJ2-2; clone_size: .; d_call: TRBD1; cdr3_nt: TGCGCCAGCAGCCGCCCGGGACAGGGGGCTCCCGGGGAGCTGTTTTTT; cdr3_aa: CASSRPGQGAPGELFF
v_call: TRBV6-1; j_call: TRBJ2-3; clone_size: many; d_call: TRBD1; cdr3_nt: TGTGCCAGCAGTCTTTTGACAGGGGCCAGCACAGATACGCAGTATTTT; cdr3_aa: CASSLLTGASTDTQYF
v_call: TRBV28; j_call: TRBJ2-1; clone_size: many; d_call: .; cdr3_nt: TGTGCCAGCAGAGGTCAACGGGAGAGCAATGAGCAGTTCTTC; cdr3_aa: CASRGQRESNEQFF
v_call: TRBV20-1; j_call: TRBJ1-2; clone_size: many; d_call: TRBD1; cdr3_nt: TGCAGTGCTAAAAATCCTTTGACAGGGGGCTATGGCTACACCTTC; cdr3_aa: CSAKNPLTGGYGYTF
v_call: TRBV7-2; j_call: TRBJ2-4; clone_size: many; d_call: .; cdr3_nt: TGTGCCAGCAGCGGAATCAGAAACATTCAGTACTTC; cdr3_aa: CASSGIRNIQYF
v_call: TRBV5-1; j_call: TRBJ1-6; clone_size: many; d_call: TRBD1; cdr3_nt: TGCGCCAGCAGCTTCTTGACAGGGGACGATTCACCCCTCCACTTT; cdr3_aa: CASSFLTGDDSPLHF
v_call: TRBV5-5; j_call: TRBJ2-4; clone_size: many; d_call: TRBD2; cdr3_nt: TGTGCCAGCAGCTTGGGGGGGAGGGGAAACATTCAGTACTTC; cdr3_aa: CASSLGGRGNIQYF
v_call: TRBV11-2; j_call: TRBJ1-4; clone_size: many; d_call: TRBD1; cdr3_nt: TGTGCCAGCAGCGTCACCTCGGGACAGGGCGAAAAACTGTTTTTT; cdr3_aa: CASSVTSGQGEKLFF
v_call: TRBV5-1; j_call: TRBJ1-1; clone_size: many; d_call: .; cdr3_nt: TGTGCCAGCTCAACAGGTTTGAACACTGAAGCTTTCTTT; cdr3_aa: CASSTGLNTEAFF
v_call: TRBV30; j_call: TRBJ2-3; clone_size: .; d_call: .; cdr3_nt: TGTGCCTGGAGTGTACACGACACAGATACGCAGTATTTT; cdr3_aa: CAWSVHDTDTQYF
v_call: TRBV20-1; j_call: TRBJ2-7; clone_size: .; d_call: .; cdr3_nt: TGCAGTGCTAGATCGGGGGGCACTGATCTCTACGAGCAGTACTTC; cdr3_aa: CSARSGGTDLYEQYF
v_call: TRBV5-1; j_call: TRBJ2-1; clone_size: many; d_call: TRBD2; cdr3_nt: TGCGCCAGCAGCCTGGGACTAGCGGCATTCAATGAGCAGTTCTTC; cdr3_aa: CASSLGLAAFNEQFF
v_call: TRBV12-3/TRBV12-4; j_call: TRBJ1-2; clone_size: few; d_call: .; cdr3_nt: TGTGCCGCCCACGGGGCCGACTATGGCTACACCTTC; cdr3_aa: CAAHGADYGYTF
v_call: TRBV2; j_call: TRBJ2-1; clone_size: many; d_call: .; cdr3_nt: TGTGCCAGCAGTGAAGCTAGGTTCAATGAGCAGTTCTTC; cdr3_aa: CASSEARFNEQFF
v_call: TRBV5-8; j_call: TRBJ2-7; clone_size: many; d_call: TRBD1; cdr3_nt: TGTGCCAGCAGGGTCGGCGGGACAGGGACCTACGAGCAGTACTTC; cdr3_aa: CASRVGGTGTYEQYF
v_call: TRBV7-3; j_call: TRBJ2-1; clone_size: many; d_call: TRBD1; cdr3_nt: TGTGCCAGCAGCTCGGGACAGCCCCCGGACGATGAGCAGTTCTTC; cdr3_aa: CASSSGQPPDDEQFF
v_call: TRBV5-1; j_call: TRBJ2-2; clone_size: many; d_call: .; cdr3_nt: TGCGCCAGCAGCCCGAACGGCGGGGAGCTGTTTTTT; cdr3_aa: CASSPNGGELFF
v_call: TRBV5-6; j_call: TRBJ2-1; clone_size: .; d_call: .; cdr3_nt: TGTGCCAGCAGCTTATCGGGACTTATGCGGGTCCATGAGCAGTTCTTC; cdr3_aa: CASSLSGLMRVHEQFF
v_call: TRBV7-9; j_call: TRBJ2-3; clone_size: .; d_call: .; cdr3_nt: TGTGCCAGCGGCCCCGGCCCCCTGCACGGTACGCAGTATTTT; cdr3_aa: CASGPGPLHGTQYF
v_call: TRBV29-1; j_call: TRBJ2-5; clone_size: many; d_call: .; cdr3_nt: TGCAGCGTTGAAGAGGGGGAGGAGACCCAGTACTTC; cdr3_aa: CSVEEGEETQYF
v_call: TRBV5-1; j_call: TRBJ2-1; clone_size: many; d_call: TRBD2; cdr3_nt: TGCGCCAGCAGCTTGTATAGCGGGTCTTACAATGAGCAGTTCTTC; cdr3_aa: CASSLYSGSYNEQFF
v_call: TRBV4-2; j_call: TRBJ2-1; clone_size: many; d_call: .; cdr3_nt: TGTGCCAGCAGCCAAGAGGGAACCTCCTCCGGCAATGAGCAGTTCTTC; cdr3_aa: CASSQEGTSSGNEQFF
v_call: TRBV20-1; j_call: TRBJ1-1; clone_size: many; d_call: .; cdr3_nt: TGCAGTGCTCGCCACGGGAGGTGGGGTGGGACTGAAGCTTTCTTT; cdr3_aa: CSARHGRWGGTEAFF
v_call: TRBV28; j_call: TRBJ1-5; clone_size: many; d_call: .; cdr3_nt: TGTGCCAGCTTACGGCGGGGGGGAAGGGGTAATCAGCCCCAGCATTTT; cdr3_aa: CASLRRGGRGNQPQHF
v_call: TRBV6-1; j_call: TRBJ2-7; clone_size: .; d_call: TRBD1; cdr3_nt: TGTGCCAGCACCATAAATCCCCCAGGACAGGGAGCCTACGAGCAGTACTTC; cdr3_aa: CASTINPPGQGAYEQYF
v_call: TRBV27; j_call: TRBJ1-1; clone_size: many; d_call: .; cdr3_nt: TGTGCCAGCAGTTATGGGCAGAGCACTGAAGCTTTCTTT; cdr3_aa: CASSYGQSTEAFF
v_call: TRBV2; j_call: TRBJ2-5; clone_size: many; d_call: .; cdr3_nt: TGTGCCAGCAGCGATAAGGGGCAGGTTAACGCTTTTCAAGAGACCCAGTACTTC; cdr3_aa: CASSDKGQVNAFQETQYF
v_call: TRBV12-3/TRBV12-4; j_call: TRBJ1-2; clone_size: many; d_call: .; cdr3_nt: TGTGCCAGCACCCTGGGGGTTAGTGGCTACACCTTC; cdr3_aa: CASTLGVSGYTF
v_call: TRBV5-5; j_call: TRBJ2-1; clone_size: .; d_call: .; cdr3_nt: TGTGCCAGCAGCTTAGTCAGGGGTGGGGATGAGCAGTTCTTC; cdr3_aa: CASSLVRGGDEQFF
v_call: TRBV6-1; j_call: TRBJ1-5; clone_size: many; d_call: .; cdr3_nt: TGTGCCAGCAGTCCGGACGGTTTTAGCAATCAGCCCCAGCATTTT; cdr3_aa: CASSPDGFSNQPQHF
v_call: TRBV20-1; j_call: TRBJ2-2; clone_size: .; d_call: .; cdr3_nt: TGCAGTGCTAGACCGGGGAACACCGGGGAGCTGTTTTTT; cdr3_aa: CSARPGNTGELFF
v_call: TRBV5-1; j_call: TRBJ2-3; clone_size: many; d_call: TRBD1; cdr3_nt: TGCGCCAGCAGCTTGACTAGGACAGGACCAAGCACAGATACGCAGTATTTT; cdr3_aa: CASSLTRTGPSTDTQYF
v_call: TRBV5-1; j_call: TRBJ2-7; clone_size: many; d_call: TRBD1; cdr3_nt: TGCGCCAGCAGCTTGAACAGGGGGTTCCATTACGAGCAGTACTTC; cdr3_aa: CASSLNRGFHYEQYF
v_call: TRBV5-4; j_call: TRBJ1-2; clone_size: once; d_call: .; cdr3_nt: TGTGCCATCAGCCCCGCGGACATCTACGGCTACACCTTC; cdr3_aa: CAISPADIYGYTF
v_call: TRBV7-9; j_call: TRBJ2-2; clone_size: many; d_call: .; cdr3_nt: TGTGCCAGCAGCTTAAGGGGCATGAACACCGGGGAGCTGTTTTTT; cdr3_aa: CASSLRGMNTGELFF
v_call: TRBV12-3/TRBV12-4; j_call: TRBJ2-3; clone_size: many; d_call: .; cdr3_nt: TGTGCCAGCAGAGGTCTAGCGGATACGCAGTATTTT; cdr3_aa: CASRGLADTQYF
v_call: TRBV7-9; j_call: TRBJ1-6; clone_size: many; d_call: TRBD1; cdr3_nt: TGTGCCAGCAGCATACAGGGGTTGGTGGTGAATTCACCCCTCCACTTT; cdr3_aa: CASSIQGLVVNSPLHF
v_call: TRBV19; j_call: TRBJ2-7; clone_size: many; d_call: TRBD1; cdr3_nt: TGTGCCAGTAGTCCGGGACAGACCCACGAGCAGTACTTC; cdr3_aa: CASSPGQTHEQYF
v_call: TRBV12-3/TRBV12-4; j_call: TRBJ2-5; clone_size: many; d_call: .; cdr3_nt: TGTGCCAGCAGTTGGGGGCTGGGGAAGGAGACCCAGTACTTC; cdr3_aa: CASSWGLGKETQYF
v_call: TRBV6-5; j_call: TRBJ2-5; clone_size: many; d_call: .; cdr3_nt: TGTGCCAGCAGTTATGGGGGAGAGACCCAGTACTTC; cdr3_aa: CASSYGGETQYF